The entry below gives a single TCR beta chain sequence along with its context. This clonotype was detected only a few times. The specificity of this receptor is unknown. Base qualities are not provided; no much larger clone lies one nucleotide away. This specimen belongs to a study of identical twins (dated by TCRdb to about 2016). For the wider study: TCR alpha and beta repertoires from monozygotic twins, unrelated adults of various ages and cord blood were deep-sequenced to test whether fetal clonotypes persist. To rule out contamination, the twin experiments were replicated at different times with different library preparation protocols.

In the germline V gene, CDR1 corresponds to SGHRS and CDR2 to YFSETQ. Trimming removed 1 base from V and 1 base from J, leaving 11 bases between the germline ends. From the cysteine up to the phenylalanine, the CDR3 has a length of 16 residues. Kept here is only the CDR3 DNA, which spans 48 bases and is read in frame from base 1. Every donor in the study was a healthy Caucasian. Three pairs of female monozygotic twins, all aged 18 to 29 years, were included in the twin cohort. Positive isolation kits from Invitrogen were used to isolate the CD4+ and CD8+ T cell populations. The library was built by means of 5' RACE. Sequencing used an Illumina HiSeq 2000. A universal primer binding site was introduced by template switching, and a unique molecular identifier was present in the final cDNA, enabling accurate counting of TCR cDNA molecules. First-strand cDNA for TCR alpha and beta chains was synthesized from specific primers in the conserved constant-segment region. To control for contamination, each cDNA library was double barcoded with a SMART-Mk sample barcode plus Illumina barcodes. Two successive PCR steps introduced TruSeq adapter sequences along with Illumina sample barcodes. The TCR alpha and beta cDNA libraries were sequenced on the Illumina HiSeq platform using custom primers. Regarding the original processing steps: Raw reads were processed with MiGEC to extract unique molecular identifiers, and MiXCR was used to determine CDR3 positions. For each individual, recombination models were inferred using an EM algorithm with the repgenHMM and IGoR tools. The analysis of shared clonotypes was done with the tcR package in R, with sharing normalized by the product of cloneset sizes. To study raw recombination free of thymic and clonal selection effects, out-of-frame nonproductive sequences were analyzed. TCRdb reran the public reads through fastp at Q25 and MiXCR, keeping productive beta chains. Rows merge per CDR3 protein into single entries with the most common DNA and genes. TCRdb's processing, not the study's, gives the V and J calls here. Counted in this sample were around 470,000 distinct CDR3 sequences; more than 13% of them appeared once. The ten largest clonotypes hold about 0.52% of the sample.

Study-wide findings and limitations: In beta out-of-frame sequences, excess twin sharing was weaker, because having fewer shared sequences lowered the signal-to-noise ratio. Fewer insertions were carried by abundant cord blood beta clonotypes; a weaker similar trend was observed in young adult naive repertoires, while no such trend was observed in memory repertoires. In monozygotic twins, out-of-frame TCR alpha sharing was systematically underestimated by recombination models, although the models agreed with sharing between unrelated individuals. Because the same donors could not be followed over many years, conclusions were based on cross-sectional statistical analysis. Compared with coincidental sharing between unrelated individuals, out-of-frame TCR alpha sequences shared between twins showed an excess of sequences with low generation probability. Zero-insertion analyses could be partly confounded by invariant T cells such as MAIT and iNKT, although diverse VJ usage argued against such confounding for most clonotypes.

The same sample was also used in a study of yellow fever vaccine responses in identical twins. In that second paper, the authors write: The authors reported that the T cell response to vaccination in identical twins appeared partly convergent and partly personalized. In the study, vaccine-responding T cell clones were precisely tracked in identical twins.

The sequenced sample consisted of CD4+ T cells sorted from blood. The receptor's source is a woman between 18 and 30 years old in good health. The chain joins TRBV5-1 to TRBJ2-2, with the D gene not confidently named. The nucleotide sequence reads TGCGCCAGCAGCTTGTCCGAGAATAGGAACACCGGGGAGCTGTTTTTT. Translated, this gives CASSLSENRNTGELFF.